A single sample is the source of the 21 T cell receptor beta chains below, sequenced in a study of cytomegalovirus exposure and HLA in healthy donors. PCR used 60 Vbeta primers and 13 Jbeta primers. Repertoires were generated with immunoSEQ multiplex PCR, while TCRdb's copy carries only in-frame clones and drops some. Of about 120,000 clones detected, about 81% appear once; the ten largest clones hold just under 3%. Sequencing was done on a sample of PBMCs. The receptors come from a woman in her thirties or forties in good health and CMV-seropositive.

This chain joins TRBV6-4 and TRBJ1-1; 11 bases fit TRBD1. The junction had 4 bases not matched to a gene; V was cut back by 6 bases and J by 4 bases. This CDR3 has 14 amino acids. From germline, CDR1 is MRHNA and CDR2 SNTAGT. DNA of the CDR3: TGTGCCAGCAGGCCCGGGACAGGGGGCACTGAAGCTTTCTTT. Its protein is CASRPGTGGTEAFF.

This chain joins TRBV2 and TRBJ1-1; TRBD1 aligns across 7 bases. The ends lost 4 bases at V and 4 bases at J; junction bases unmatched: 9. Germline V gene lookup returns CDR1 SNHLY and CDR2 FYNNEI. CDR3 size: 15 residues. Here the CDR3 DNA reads TGTGCCAGCAGTGTGCAGGGGGTAGGGAGCACTGAAGCTTTCTTT. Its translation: CASSVQGVGSTEAFF.

Here the CDR3 DNA reads TGTGCCAGCAGCTCCCGACAGGGACGCTTGAACACTGAAGCTTTCTTT. This sequence encodes CASSSRQGRLNTEAFF. The chain links TRBV7-8 to TRBJ1-1; TRBD1 aligns across 7 bases. The trim removed 4 bases at V and 0 bases at J, leaving 8 bases unmatched. Germline CDR1 SGHVS, CDR2 FQNEAQ. The CDR3 length is 16 residues.

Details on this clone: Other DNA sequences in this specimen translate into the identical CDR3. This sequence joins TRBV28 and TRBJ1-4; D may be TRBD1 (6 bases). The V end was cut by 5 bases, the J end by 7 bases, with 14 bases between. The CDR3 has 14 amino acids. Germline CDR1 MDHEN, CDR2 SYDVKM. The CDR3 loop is CASSPGGGGEKLFF. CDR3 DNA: TGTGCCAGCAGTCCCGGAGGGGGGGGTGAAAAACTGTTTTTT.

The DNA for the CDR3 is TGCAGCGTTGACGGCGACGGCGGAAAGATCCCCTACAATGAGCAGTTCTTC. This sequence encodes CSVDGDGGKIPYNEQFF. The J gene is TRBJ2-1, the V gene TRBV29-1; D gene unclear. This CDR3 region has 17 residues. The ends were cut back, 3 bases at V and 2 bases at J, with 20 bases in the middle. The germline gives CDR1 SQVTM, CDR2 ANQGSEA.

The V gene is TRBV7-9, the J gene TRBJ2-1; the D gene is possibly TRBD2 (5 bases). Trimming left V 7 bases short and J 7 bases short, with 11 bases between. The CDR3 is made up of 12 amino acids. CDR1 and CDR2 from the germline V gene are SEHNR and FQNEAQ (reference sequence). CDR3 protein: CASTQSGNEQFF. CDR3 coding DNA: TGTGCCAGCACCCAAAGCGGAAATGAGCAGTTCTTC.

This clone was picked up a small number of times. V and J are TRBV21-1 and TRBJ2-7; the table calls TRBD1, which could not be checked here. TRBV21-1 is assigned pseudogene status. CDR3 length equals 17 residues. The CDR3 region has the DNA TGTGCCAGCAGCCCAACGACCGACAGGACACGGACCTACGAGCAGTACTTC. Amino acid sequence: CASSPTTDRTRTYEQYF.

The DNA for the CDR3 is TGTGCCACCAGCCGAGTTCGACAGGGGGCGTCCCCATCCCATGGCTACACCTTC. This sequence encodes CATSRVRQGASPSHGYTF. The V and J genes are TRBV15 and TRBJ1-2; the match to TRBD1 covers 10 bases. The CDR3 runs 18 residues. Germline lookup yields CDR1 LNHNV and CDR2 YYDKDF (reference sequence). With V trimmed by 5 bases and J by 6 bases, 18 bases remained unmatched. Supplemented by reference TRBV15 and TRBJ1-2, the full variable domain reads DAMVIQNPRYQVTQFGKPVTLSCSQTLNHNVMYWYQQKSSQAPKLLFHYYDKDFNNEADTPDNFQSRRPNTSFCFLDIRSPGLGDTAMYLCATSRVRQGASPSHGYTFGSGTRLTVV.

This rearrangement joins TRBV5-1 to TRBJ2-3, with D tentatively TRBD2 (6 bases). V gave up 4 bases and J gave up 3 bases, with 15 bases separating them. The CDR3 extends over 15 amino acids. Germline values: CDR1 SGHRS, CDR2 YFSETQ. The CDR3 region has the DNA TGCGCCAGCAGCCCCGGACGGGCGGGGACAGATACGCAGTATTTT. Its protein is CASSPGRAGTDTQYF.

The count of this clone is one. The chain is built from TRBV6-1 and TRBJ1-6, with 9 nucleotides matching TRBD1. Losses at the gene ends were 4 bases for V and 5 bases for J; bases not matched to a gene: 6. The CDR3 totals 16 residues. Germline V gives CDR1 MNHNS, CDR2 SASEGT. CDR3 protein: CASSVVQGANNSPLHF. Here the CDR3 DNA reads TGTGCCAGCAGTGTAGTACAGGGGGCAAATAATTCACCCCTCCACTTT.

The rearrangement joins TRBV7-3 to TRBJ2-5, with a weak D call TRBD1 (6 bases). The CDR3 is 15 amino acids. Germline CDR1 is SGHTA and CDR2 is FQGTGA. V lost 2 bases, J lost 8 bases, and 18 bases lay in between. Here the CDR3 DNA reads TGTGCCAGCAGCTTAGGGGGCAGGGGAAGAGACACCCAGTACTTC. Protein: CASSLGGRGRDTQYF.

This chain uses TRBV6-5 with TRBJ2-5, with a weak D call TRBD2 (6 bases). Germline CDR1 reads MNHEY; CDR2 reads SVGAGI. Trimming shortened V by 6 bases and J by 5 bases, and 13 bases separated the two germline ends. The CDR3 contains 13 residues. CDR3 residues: CASREGIRETQYF. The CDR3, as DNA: TGTGCCAGCAGGGAGGGTATTCGGGAGACCCAGTACTTC.

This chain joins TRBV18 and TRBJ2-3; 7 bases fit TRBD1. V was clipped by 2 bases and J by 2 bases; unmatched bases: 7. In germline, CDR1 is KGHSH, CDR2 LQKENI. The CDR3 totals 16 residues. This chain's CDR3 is CASSPTGAGFTDTQYF. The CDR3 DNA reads TGTGCCAGCTCACCAACAGGGGCCGGATTCACAGATACGCAGTATTTT.

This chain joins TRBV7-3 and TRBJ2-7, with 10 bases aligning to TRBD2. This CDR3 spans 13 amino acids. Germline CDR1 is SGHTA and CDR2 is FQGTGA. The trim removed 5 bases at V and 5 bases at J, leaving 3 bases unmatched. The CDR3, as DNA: TGTGCCAGCAGCCCGGGACTAGCGAACGAGCAGTACTTC. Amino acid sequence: CASSPGLANEQYF.

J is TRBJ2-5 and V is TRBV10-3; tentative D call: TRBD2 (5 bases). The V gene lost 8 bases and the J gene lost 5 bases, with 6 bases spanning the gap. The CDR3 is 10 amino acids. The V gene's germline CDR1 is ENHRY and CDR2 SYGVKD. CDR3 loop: CAIGSETQYF. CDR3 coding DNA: TGTGCCATCGGGAGCGAGACCCAGTACTTC.

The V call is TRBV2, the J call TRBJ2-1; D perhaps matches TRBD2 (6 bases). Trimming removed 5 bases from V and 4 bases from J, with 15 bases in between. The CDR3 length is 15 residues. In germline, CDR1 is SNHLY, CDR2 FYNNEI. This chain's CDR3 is CASSPALASYNEQFF. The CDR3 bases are TGTGCCAGCAGTCCGGCGCTAGCGAGTTACAATGAGCAGTTCTTC.

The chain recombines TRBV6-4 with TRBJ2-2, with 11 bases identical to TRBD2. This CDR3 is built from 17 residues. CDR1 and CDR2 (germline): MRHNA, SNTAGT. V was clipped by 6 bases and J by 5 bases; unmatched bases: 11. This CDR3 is CASSLNPLAGGTGELFF. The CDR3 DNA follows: TGTGCCAGCAGCCTGAATCCCCTAGCGGGAGGAACCGGGGAGCTGTTTTTT.

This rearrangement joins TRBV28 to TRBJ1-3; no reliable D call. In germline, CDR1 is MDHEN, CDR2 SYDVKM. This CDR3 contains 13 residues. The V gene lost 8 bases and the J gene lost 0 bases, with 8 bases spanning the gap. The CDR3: CASLEGSGNTIYF. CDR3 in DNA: TGTGCCAGCCTCGAGGGCTCTGGAAACACCATATATTTT.

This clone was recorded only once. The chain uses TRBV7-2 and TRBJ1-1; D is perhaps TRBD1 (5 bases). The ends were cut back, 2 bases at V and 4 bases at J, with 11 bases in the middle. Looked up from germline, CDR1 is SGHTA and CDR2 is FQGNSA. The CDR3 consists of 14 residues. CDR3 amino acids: CASSLMGRGTEAFF. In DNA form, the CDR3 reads TGTGCCAGCAGCTTAATGGGGCGCGGCACTGAAGCTTTCTTT.

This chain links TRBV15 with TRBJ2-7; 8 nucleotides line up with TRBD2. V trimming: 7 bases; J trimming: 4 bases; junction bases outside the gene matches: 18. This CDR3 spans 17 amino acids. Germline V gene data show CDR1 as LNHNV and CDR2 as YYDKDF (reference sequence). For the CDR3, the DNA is TGTGCCACCACCCTCTCTCGGGGAATAGCGGGATCGTACGAGCAGTACTTC. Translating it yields CATTLSRGIAGSYEQYF. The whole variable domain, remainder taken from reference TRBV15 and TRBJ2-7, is DAMVIQNPRYQVTQFGKPVTLSCSQTLNHNVMYWYQQKSSQAPKLLFHYYDKDFNNEADTPDNFQSRRPNTSFCFLDIRSPGLGDTAMYLCATTLSRGIAGSYEQYFGPGTRLTVT.

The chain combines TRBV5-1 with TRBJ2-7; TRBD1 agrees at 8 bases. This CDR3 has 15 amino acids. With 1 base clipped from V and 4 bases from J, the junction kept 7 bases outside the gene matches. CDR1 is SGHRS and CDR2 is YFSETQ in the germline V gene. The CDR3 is CASSLTGTGRYEQYF. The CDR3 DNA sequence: TGCGCCAGCAGCTTGACCGGGACAGGTCGTTACGAGCAGTACTTC.